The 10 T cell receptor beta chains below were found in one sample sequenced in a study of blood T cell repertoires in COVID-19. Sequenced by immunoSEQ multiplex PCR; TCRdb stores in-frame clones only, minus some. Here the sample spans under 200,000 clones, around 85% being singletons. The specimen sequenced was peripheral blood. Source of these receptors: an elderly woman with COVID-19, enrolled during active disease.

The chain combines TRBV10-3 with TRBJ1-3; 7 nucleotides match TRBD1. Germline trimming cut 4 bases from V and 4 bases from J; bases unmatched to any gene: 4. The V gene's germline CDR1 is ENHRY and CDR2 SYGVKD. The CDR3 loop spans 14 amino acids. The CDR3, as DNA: TGTGCCATCAGTGGTGAACAGGGGGGAAACACCATATATTTT. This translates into CAISGEQGGNTIYF.

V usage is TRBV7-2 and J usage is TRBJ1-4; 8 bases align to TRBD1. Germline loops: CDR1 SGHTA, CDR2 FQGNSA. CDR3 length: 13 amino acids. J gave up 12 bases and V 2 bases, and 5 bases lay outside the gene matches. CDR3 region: CASSLWDRSELFF. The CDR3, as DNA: TGTGCCAGCAGCTTATGGGACAGGTCGGAACTGTTTTTT.

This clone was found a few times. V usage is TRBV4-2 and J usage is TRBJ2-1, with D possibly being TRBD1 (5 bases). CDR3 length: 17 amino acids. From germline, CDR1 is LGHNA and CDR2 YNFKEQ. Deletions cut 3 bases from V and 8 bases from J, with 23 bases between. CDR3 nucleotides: TGTGCCAGCAGCCAGCCCCCCCAGGGAACTTCTATCGATGAGCAGTTCTTC. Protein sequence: CASSQPPQGTSIDEQFF.

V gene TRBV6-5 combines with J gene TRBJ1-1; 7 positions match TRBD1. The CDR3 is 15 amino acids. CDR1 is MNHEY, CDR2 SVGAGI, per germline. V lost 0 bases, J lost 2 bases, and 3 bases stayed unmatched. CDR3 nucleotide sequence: TGTGCCAGCAGTTACTCGGGACAGTTCAACACTGAAGCTTTCTTT. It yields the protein CASSYSGQFNTEAFF.

CDR3 sequence: CASSRDFGTGPYEQYF. In DNA form, the CDR3 reads TGCGCCAGCAGCCGGGATTTCGGGACAGGGCCCTACGAGCAGTACTTC. This chain links TRBV4-1 with TRBJ2-7; 9 nucleotides agree with TRBD1. Germline lookup yields CDR1 MGHRA and CDR2 YSYEKL. CDR3 size: 16 residues. The V segment lost 4 bases and the J segment 2 bases; nucleotides outside the gene matches: 9.

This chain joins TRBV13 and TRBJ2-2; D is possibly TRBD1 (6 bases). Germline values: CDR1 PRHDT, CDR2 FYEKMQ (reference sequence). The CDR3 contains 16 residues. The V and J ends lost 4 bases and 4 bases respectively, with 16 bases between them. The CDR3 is CASSYPSKGVTGELFF. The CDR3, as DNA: TGTGCCAGCAGCTATCCTTCCAAGGGGGTCACCGGGGAGCTGTTTTTT. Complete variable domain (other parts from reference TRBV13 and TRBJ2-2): AAGVIQSPRHLIKEKRETATLKCYPIPRHDTVYWYQQGPGQDPQFLISFYEKMQSDKGSIPDRFSAQQFSDYHSELNMSSLELGDSALYFCASSYPSKGVTGELFFGEGSRLTVL.

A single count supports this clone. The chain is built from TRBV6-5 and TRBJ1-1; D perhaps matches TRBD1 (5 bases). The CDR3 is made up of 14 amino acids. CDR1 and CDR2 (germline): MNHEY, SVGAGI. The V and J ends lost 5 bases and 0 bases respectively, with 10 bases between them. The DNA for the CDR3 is TGTGCCAGCAGTCAGGACATTATGAACACTGAAGCTTTCTTT. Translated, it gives CASSQDIMNTEAFF.

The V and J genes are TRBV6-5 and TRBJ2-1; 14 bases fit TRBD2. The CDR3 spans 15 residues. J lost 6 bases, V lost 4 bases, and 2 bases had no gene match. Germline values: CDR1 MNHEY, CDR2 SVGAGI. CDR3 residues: CASSSGLAGGNEQFF. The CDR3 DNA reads TGTGCCAGCAGTTCCGGACTAGCGGGAGGCAATGAGCAGTTCTTC.

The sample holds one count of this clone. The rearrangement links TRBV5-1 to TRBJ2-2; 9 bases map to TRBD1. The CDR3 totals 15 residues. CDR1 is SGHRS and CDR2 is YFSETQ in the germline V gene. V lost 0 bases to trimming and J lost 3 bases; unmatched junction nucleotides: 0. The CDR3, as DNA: TGCGCCAGCAGCTTGGGGGACAGGGACACCGGGGAGCTGTTTTTT. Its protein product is CASSLGDRDTGELFF.

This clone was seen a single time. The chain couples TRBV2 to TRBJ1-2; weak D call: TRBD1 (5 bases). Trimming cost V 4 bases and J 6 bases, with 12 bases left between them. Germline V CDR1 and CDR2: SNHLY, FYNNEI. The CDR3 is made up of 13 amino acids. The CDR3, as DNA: TGTGCCAGCAGTGGGGTCCAGGGTCATGGCTACACCTTC. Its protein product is CASSGVQGHGYTF.